This TCR beta chain comes out of a study of post-analysis software for immune sequencing data (dated by TCRdb to between 2014 and 2017). Regarding the study in general: The recorded disease courses included relapsing-remitting, secondary progressive and progressive-relapsing multiple sclerosis, and some patients had no subtype annotation. A subset of samples was prepared in parallel using single-end sample barcoding, then pooled and co-amplified after Illumina adapter ligation. Patient repertoires were compared against roughly 11 previously published healthy control repertoires from donors aged roughly 6 to 27 years. Beyond this particular receptor, the publication reports: Normalized Chao1 diversity was significantly lower in multiple sclerosis patients than controls, suggesting substantial peripheral T-cell clonal expansion. Significantly higher frequencies in patients than in controls were found for five or six TRBV segments, including TRBV5-6, TRBV5-1 and TRBV20-1. The control group was slightly older than the multiple sclerosis patient group. Direct clustering with F measure revealed strong co-clustering of samples prepared in the same batch, which led to a batch-effect correction.

V is reduced by 7 bases and J by 1 base, leaving a spacing of 6 bases between them. Via the germline V gene, CDR1 is SGHRS and CDR2 YFSETQ. Measured from the cysteine to the phenylalanine, the CDR3 is 12 residues long. The only DNA kept is the CDR3, 36 bases in frame from the first base. Library generation was performed with PCR. Sequenced on an Illumina HiSeq 2500. To reduce PCR and sequencing biases, unique molecular identifiers were built into the TCR beta cDNA libraries. Roughly 500,000 cDNA molecules were obtained per 1 to 10 million input T cells, so each molecule approximated one T cell. The same protocol used for the earlier healthy control dataset was applied to prepare and sequence the patient libraries. Samples belonging to the same batch were prepared together, multiplexed and sequenced on a shared HiSeq lane. The authors' analysis ran thus. Raw barcoded reads were processed with MIGEC, discarding single-read molecular identifier groups before consensus assembly and CDR3 extraction. VDJtools was used for post-analysis of the clonotype tables, with diversity normalized by down-sampling every dataset to the smallest sample size. In repertoire overlap clustering, CDR3 amino acid sequences, but not nucleotide sequences, were matched to correct batch-related cross-sample contamination. TCRdb ran its own pipeline on the public reads, namely fastp trimming at Q25 and MiXCR clone calling, and kept in-frame beta chains. All rows with the same CDR3 protein become a single entry with the most common DNA and genes. TCRdb's processing, not the authors', yielded these V and J calls. The sample yields about 820,000 distinct CDR3 sequences; approximately 57% were counted once. 4.6% of the sample comes from the top ten.

A few counts support this clonotype. It lacks a known antigen. Nothing much larger sits one base from this clone, and base qualities are not available. To demonstrate the VDJtools post-analysis software, TCR beta repertoires were profiled from the peripheral blood of some 12 young patients with multiple sclerosis. The patients with multiple sclerosis were children and adolescents between about 6 and 17 years of age. The chain is encoded by TRBV5-1 joined to TRBJ2-1; too little of a D gene remains to name it. Sequencing was carried out using blood. The sequence came from a girl aged 10 to 17 with multiple sclerosis. CDR3 sequence: CASGRSYNEQFF. The sequenced DNA is TGCGCCAGCGGAAGGTCCTACAATGAGCAGTTCTTC.